Listed here is a single T cell receptor beta chain. As yet, its antigen is unknown. This sample is part of a study of shared clonotypes between healthy human individuals. Some clones are missing from TCRdb's copy, which holds only in-frame ones; the method was immunoSEQ multiplex PCR. The table includes about 2.1 million clones, about 94% detected once. Per germline, CDR1 MDHEN and CDR2 SYDVKM. The CDR3 covers 13 residues. Trimming shortened V by 8 bases and J by 3 bases, and 10 bases separated the two germline ends. Naive CD8 cells, CD45RO-negative and positively selected for CCR7, excluded terminally differentiated effector memory CD45RA+ cells. Study-wide results and caveats: Compared with memory subsets, naive subsets generally had larger estimated richness. Generation probabilities were higher for clonotypes shared across all four sorted-subset donors than for unshared ones.

The source is a man younger than 35 in good health. Some clones in this sample may be carry-over from other donors' samples. Sequencing was performed on naive CD8+ T cells from PBMCs. The chain employs TRBV28 and TRBJ1-4, with D perhaps TRBD1 (6 bases). CDR3 region: CASHGTPNEKLFF. In nucleotides, the CDR3 is TGTGCCAGCCACGGGACACCTAATGAAAAACTGTTTTTT.